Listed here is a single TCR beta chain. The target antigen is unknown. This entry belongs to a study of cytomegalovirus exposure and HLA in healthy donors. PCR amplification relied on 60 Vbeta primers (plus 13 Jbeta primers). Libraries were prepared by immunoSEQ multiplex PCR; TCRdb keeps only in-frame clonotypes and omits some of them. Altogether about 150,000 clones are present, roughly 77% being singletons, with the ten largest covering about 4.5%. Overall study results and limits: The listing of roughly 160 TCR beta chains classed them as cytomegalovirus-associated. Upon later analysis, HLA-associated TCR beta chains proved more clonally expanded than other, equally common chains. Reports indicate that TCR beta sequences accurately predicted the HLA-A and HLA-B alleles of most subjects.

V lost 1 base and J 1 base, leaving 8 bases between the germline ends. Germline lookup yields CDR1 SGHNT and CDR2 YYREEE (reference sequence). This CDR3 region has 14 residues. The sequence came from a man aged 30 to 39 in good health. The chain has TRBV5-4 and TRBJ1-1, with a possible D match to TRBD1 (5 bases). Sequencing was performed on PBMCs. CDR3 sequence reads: CASSLSTANTEAFF. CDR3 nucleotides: TGTGCCAGCAGCTTGTCGACAGCGAACACTGAAGCTTTCTTT.